The 29 T cell receptor beta chains given below trace back to one sample, sequenced in a study of T cells in women clearing cervical HPV infection. Sequencing was performed with immunoSEQ multiplex PCR; in TCRdb, only in-frame clones are kept and a portion is missing. The data include under 35,000 clones; the top ten clones carry about 6.1%. The source material was blood buffy coat. Receptors were obtained from a woman aged 18-70 years with a cervical HPV16 infection that either progressed to CIN3+ or cleared (not recorded which).

For this clone: Read sequence stops 3 residues before the CDR3 end, and the germline J gene provides the missing end. This chain connects TRBV6-1 to TRBJ2-3; TRBD2 agrees at 7 bases. V shed 2 bases and J 1 base; nucleotides not matched to a gene: 3. The CDR3 extends over 15 amino acids. Germline CDR1 MNHNS, CDR2 SASEGT. The covered CDR3 bases are TGTGCCAGCAGTGAATCCAGCGGGGGCACAGATACG. This codes for CASSESSGGTDT. The full-length CDR3 reads as CASSESSGGTDTQYF.

Note on this clone: Coverage ceases 3 residues before the CDR3 finishes, and the germline J gene fills in the end. The V call is TRBV7-2, the J call TRBJ1-2; TRBD1 might be the D (6 bases). The CDR3 covers 13 residues. The ends were cut back, 3 bases at V and 6 bases at J, with 11 bases in the middle. CDR1 SGHTA and CDR2 FQGNSA come from the germline V gene. The CDR3 sequence is CASSFRQAHGYTF. The CDR3 DNA, read in part, is TGTGCCAGCAGCTTCCGACAGGCCCATGGC.

As regards this clone: The read ends 3 residues shy of where the CDR3 ends; the end is completed using the germline J gene. This rearrangement joins TRBV2 to TRBJ1-4; D is unresolved. From germline, CDR1 is SNHLY and CDR2 FYNNEI. V lost 7 bases and J lost 0, with 9 bases in between. The CDR3 length is 14 residues. The part of the CDR3 DNA that was read is TGTGCCAGCACGACGGGTCCAACTAATGAAAAA. Amino acid sequence: CASTTGPTNEK. The entire CDR3 protein is CASTTGPTNEKLFF.

Turning to this clone: The observed sequence ends 3 residues before the CDR3 terminus, with the missing tail filled in from the germline J gene. V is TRBV29-1 and J is TRBJ1-2; 8 nucleotides line up with TRBD1. This CDR3 has 13 residues. Germline V gene lookup returns CDR1 SQVTM and CDR2 ANQGSEA. The CDR3 loop is CSVEVQGAQGYTF. The DNA read from the CDR3 is TGCAGCGTTGAAGTGCAGGGGGCGCAGGGC.

The chain's CDR3 is CSARPFRGRSKSNQPQHF. CDR3 DNA, as far as it was read: TGCAGTGCTAGACCCTTCAGGGGGAGGAGTAAAAGCAATCAGCCC. V usage is TRBV20-1 and J usage is TRBJ1-5; 7 bases agree with TRBD1. The read falls 3 residues short of the CDR3 end, and the missing part is taken from the germline J gene. Germline V gives CDR1 DFQATT, CDR2 SNEGSKA (reference sequence). CDR3 length: 18 amino acids. Trimming at V came to 2 bases and at J to 1 base, leaving 14 bases not matched to a gene.

Concerning this clone itself: The CDR3 extends 3 residues past the end of the read, so its final part is completed from the germline J gene. The rearrangement links TRBV11-2 to TRBJ1-2; D gene ambiguous. The V gene lost 5 bases and the J gene lost 0 bases, with 7 bases spanning the gap. This CDR3 has 13 residues. The germline V gene encodes CDR1 SGHAT and CDR2 FQNNGV. CDR3 DNA, as far as it was read: TGTGCCAGCAGCCCGACTCCTAACTATGGC. This translates into CASSPTPNYG. The CDR3 in its entirety is CASSPTPNYGYTF.

Note on this clone: The read terminates 3 residues ahead of where the CDR3 ends, so the germline J gene completes it. The V and J genes are TRBV4-2 and TRBJ2-2, with 8 bases aligning to TRBD2. V lost 4 bases and J lost 4; bases outside the gene matches: 11. The CDR3 is made up of 17 amino acids. CDR1 LGHNA and CDR2 YNFKEQ come from the germline V gene. The CDR3 protein is CASSPPGGGASTGELFF. CDR3 DNA, as far as it was read: TGTGCCAGCAGCCCCCCGGGAGGGGGGGCGAGCACCGGGGAG.

Points on this clone: The read ends 3 residues early relative to the CDR3; the germline J gene fills the gap. This chain joins TRBV20-1 and TRBJ1-2, with 8 positions matching TRBD1. Looked up from germline, CDR1 is DFQATT and CDR2 is SNEGSKA (reference sequence). The CDR3 has 13 amino acids. Trimming cost V 5 bases and J 5 bases; bases outside gene matches: 7. The CDR3 region is CSAELQGEYGYTF. CDR3 DNA (partial): TGCAGTGCTGAATTACAGGGGGAATATGGC.

With respect to this clone: Read sequence stops 3 residues before the CDR3 end, and the germline J gene provides the missing end. This chain links TRBV5-1 with TRBJ2-3, with D possibly being TRBD1 (6 bases). V dropped 1 base and J dropped 3 bases, with 6 bases sitting between them. This CDR3 spans 13 amino acids. Per the germline V gene, CDR1 is SGHRS and CDR2 is YFSETQ. CDR3 DNA, as far as it was read: TGCGCCAGCAGCTTGCAGGGGACAGATACG. Translation gives CASSLQGTDT. The full CDR3 is CASSLQGTDTQYF.

To note about this clone: The CDR3 is cut off 3 residues early in the read; its end comes from the germline J gene. This sequence joins TRBV29-1 and TRBJ1-1; a possible D gene is TRBD1 (5 bases). This CDR3 comprises 13 residues. Deletions cut 8 bases from V and 4 bases from J, with 17 bases between. CDR1 and CDR2 (germline): SQVTM, ANQGSEA. This CDR3 is CSSARGDGTEAFF. The covered CDR3 bases are TGCAGCTCCGCTAGGGGTGACGGCACTGAA.

In regard to this clone: Germline is not matched at one junction end, which may reflect a read error. The read gets to within 3 residues of the CDR3 end, and the germline J gene fills in the rest. The chain joins TRBV7-8 to TRBJ2-6; weak D call: TRBD1 (6 bases). This CDR3 is 17 amino acids long. Germline V gives CDR1 SGHVS, CDR2 FQNEAQ. The CDR3 reads CASTLARTASGANVLTF. CDR3 DNA, as far as it was read: TGTGCCAGCACCTTAGCTCGGACAGCCTCTGGGGCCAACGTC.

A word on this clone: The CDR3 goes on 3 residues after the read ends, and that part is filled in from the germline J gene. This rearrangement joins TRBV5-6 to TRBJ2-5; 12 nucleotides agree with TRBD1. Germline V gene sequence: CDR1 SGHDT, CDR2 YYEEEE. The CDR3 loop spans 14 amino acids. Trimming at V came to 3 bases and at J to 7 bases, leaving 4 bases not matched to a gene. The CDR3 here is CASSSWDRGPTQYF. CDR3 DNA, as far as it was read: TGTGCCAGCAGCTCCTGGGACAGGGGGCCGACC.

Note on this clone: The read ends 3 residues shy of where the CDR3 ends; the end is completed using the germline J gene. The chain recombines TRBV6-1 with TRBJ1-2, with 11 bases that match TRBD1. Germline CDR1 reads MNHNS; CDR2 reads SASEGT. V shed 3 bases and J 3 bases; nucleotides not matched to a gene: 6. The CDR3 sequence is 16 residues long. CDR3 bases read: TGTGCCAGCAGTGAGGGGGGGGACAGGGGGGACTATGGC. Its protein is CASSEGGDRGDYG. The CDR3 in its entirety is CASSEGGDRGDYGYTF.

Comment on this clone: The CDR3 end is not reached by the read, which stops 3 residues before it; the germline J gene fills it in. The chain joins TRBV20-1 to TRBJ1-1; D is undetermined. V was trimmed by 3 bases and J by 4 bases, leaving 12 bases between them. This CDR3 has 13 amino acids. Germline assignment: CDR1 DFQATT and CDR2 SNEGSKA (reference sequence). This CDR3 is CSASITEGTEAFF. Incomplete CDR3 DNA: TGCAGTGCTAGTATTACTGAGGGCACTGAA.

Details on this clone: With the read ending 3 residues before the CDR3 end, the germline J gene is used to fill in that end. J is TRBJ2-3 and V is TRBV7-3; D possibly corresponds to TRBD2 (6 bases). The length of the CDR3 is 14 residues. Germline V CDR1 and CDR2: SGHTA, FQGTGA. Trimming took off 1 base at V and 3 bases at J, with 8 bases between the two ends. CDR3 region: CASSLRGDTDTQYF. The sequenced CDR3 bases are TGTGCCAGCAGCTTAAGGGGGGATACAGATACG.

Remarks on this clone: The CDR3 end falls 3 residues outside the read, so it is completed with the germline J gene. The V call is TRBV6-2 or TRBV6-3, the J call TRBJ2-1, with TRBD2 matching 9 bases. J was trimmed by 0 bases and V by 6 bases; bases with no gene match: 0. The V gene's germline CDR1 is MNHEY and CDR2 SVGEGT. The CDR3 runs 14 residues. CDR3 DNA, as far as it was read: TGTGCCAGCAGGCGGGGGGGCTCCTACAATGAG. This encodes CASRRGGSYNE. The CDR3 in full is CASRRGGSYNEQFF.

Points on this clone: Sequencing ends 3 residues short of the CDR3 end; the germline J gene provides the rest. The chain is built from TRBV5-1 and TRBJ1-5; D uncertain. CDR3 size: 15 residues. V was trimmed by 0 bases and J by 0 bases, leaving 7 bases between them. CDR1 and CDR2 from the germline V gene are SGHRS and YFSETQ. The sequenced CDR3 bases are TGCGCCAGCAGCTTGGATGGCAATAGCAATCAGCCC. This translates into CASSLDGNSNQP. The full CDR3 protein is CASSLDGNSNQPQHF.

Concerning this clone: The CDR3 goes on 3 residues after the read ends, and that part is filled in from the germline J gene. The chain combines TRBV30 with TRBJ2-2, with D possibly being TRBD1 (6 bases). CDR3 size: 12 residues. Germline V lookup: CDR1 GTSNPN, CDR2 SVGIG (reference sequence). The V end was cut by 8 bases, the J end by 3 bases, with 10 bases between. This CDR3 is CAKRQDTGELFF. The part of the CDR3 DNA that was read is TGTGCCAAAAGACAGGACACCGGGGAG.

In regard to this clone: From the germline J gene comes the end of the CDR3, since the read stops 3 residues before it. The chain employs TRBV15 and TRBJ1-2; D is perhaps TRBD1 (5 bases). The CDR3 is 13 residues long. Germline values: CDR1 LNHNV, CDR2 YYDKDF (reference sequence). The sequenced part of the CDR3 DNA is TGTGCCACCAGCAGAGTTACGGGGGAGGGC. Residues: CATSRVTGEG. The CDR3 reads in full as CATSRVTGEGYTF.

Of note for this clone: Sequencing ends 3 residues short of the CDR3 end; the germline J gene provides the rest. The V gene is TRBV18, the J gene TRBJ2-7, with 9 bases fitting TRBD1. CDR1 and CDR2 from the germline V gene are KGHSH and LQKENI. The CDR3 is 14 amino acids. Trimming removed 5 bases from V and 4 bases from J; junction bases left unmatched: 6. CDR3 DNA, as far as it was read: TGTGCCAGCTCAACAGGGGGCATACGGTACGAG. It encodes CASSTGGIRYE. Given in full, the CDR3 is CASSTGGIRYEQYF.

As to this clone: The CDR3 extends 3 residues past the end of the read, so its final part is completed from the germline J gene. The chain combines TRBV20-1 with TRBJ2-7; 7 nucleotides align to TRBD1. Looked up from germline, CDR1 is DFQATT and CDR2 is SNEGSKA (reference sequence). With V trimmed by 6 bases and J by 5 bases, 13 bases remained unmatched. The CDR3 extends over 14 amino acids. CDR3 protein: CSAETGDLNNEQYF. The part of the CDR3 DNA that was read is TGCAGTGCCGAAACAGGGGACCTAAATAACGAG.

A remark on this clone: The read ends 3 residues before the CDR3 terminus; that terminus is restored from the germline J gene. The chain is built from TRBV20-1 and TRBJ1-1, with TRBD1 identical over 12 bases. Germline CDR1 DFQATT, CDR2 SNEGSKA (reference sequence). This CDR3 has 15 amino acids. J gave up 3 bases and V 5 bases, and 7 bases lay outside the gene matches. The CDR3 loop reads CSALPGQGAYTEAFF. The sequenced part of the CDR3 DNA is TGCAGTGCTTTACCGGGACAGGGGGCATACACTGAA.

Incomplete CDR3 DNA: TGTGCCAGCTTGACAGGGGGGAACACCGGGGAG. It encodes CASLTGGNTGE. The entire CDR3 protein reads CASLTGGNTGELFF. This chain uses TRBV28 with TRBJ2-2, with 9 positions matching TRBD1. The read is 3 residues too short to cover the CDR3 end, so that end is filled in from the germline J gene. CDR3 length equals 14 residues. V lost 8 bases and J lost 1; bases outside the gene matches: 2. Germline CDR1 MDHEN, CDR2 SYDVKM.

Note on this clone: Sequencing ends 3 residues short of the CDR3 end; the germline J gene provides the rest. The chain combines TRBV29-1 with TRBJ2-7; 9 bases are a match to TRBD1. V was pared by 6 bases and J by 5 bases, with 5 bases of the junction left unmatched. The CDR3 is 12 amino acids. Germline V CDR1 and CDR2: SQVTM, ANQGSEA. The sequenced CDR3 bases are TGCAGCGTCCTCCGGGACAGGGACGAG. It is translated as CSVLRDRDE. The whole CDR3 reads CSVLRDRDEQYF.

A note on this clone: The CDR3 is cut off 3 residues early in the read; its end comes from the germline J gene. V is TRBV20-1 and J is TRBJ2-7; the D gene is possibly TRBD1 (6 bases). The CDR3 runs 13 residues. Germline V gene data show CDR1 as DFQATT and CDR2 as SNEGSKA (reference sequence). Trimming pared 3 bases from V and 2 bases from J, leaving 11 bases between. The sequenced CDR3 bases are TGCAGTGCTAGCTTGACAGGAACCTACGAG. Translation gives CSASLTGTYE. The complete CDR3 reads CSASLTGTYEQYF.

Points on this clone: The read falls 3 residues short of the CDR3 end, and the missing part is taken from the germline J gene. V gene TRBV2 combines with J gene TRBJ2-1, with D possibly matching TRBD2 (7 bases). The CDR3 covers 15 residues. In germline, CDR1 is SNHLY, CDR2 FYNNEI. The V end lost 8 bases, the J end lost 7 bases, and 21 bases lay between the germline ends. The CDR3 region is CASETGGGSLNEQFF. The sequenced part of the CDR3 DNA is TGTGCCAGCGAGACGGGCGGGGGCTCTTTGAATGAG. Drawing the rest from reference TRBV2 and TRBJ2-1, the complete variable domain is EPEVTQTPSHQVTQMGQEVILRCVPISNHLYFYWYRQILGQKVEFLVSFYNNEISEKSEIFDDQFSVERPDGSNFTLKIRSTKLEDSAMYFCASETGGGSLNEQFFGPGTRLTVL.

Turning to this clone: The DNA ends 3 residues before the CDR3 does, and the rest of the CDR3 is filled in from the germline J gene. J is TRBJ2-3 and V is TRBV2; TRBD2 aligns across 10 bases. There are 15 residues in the CDR3. The V gene's germline CDR1 is SNHLY and CDR2 FYNNEI. V lost 8 bases, J lost 2 bases, and 7 bases stayed unmatched. The sequenced CDR3 bases are TGTGCCAGCGTGGGCACTAGCGGGGCCACAGATACG. This codes for CASVGTSGATDT. The whole CDR3 sequence is CASVGTSGATDTQYF.

Comment on this clone: The read ends 3 residues before the CDR3 terminus; that terminus is restored from the germline J gene. The rearrangement links TRBV24-1 to TRBJ2-5; 7 bases align to TRBD2. V shed 6 bases, J shed 3 bases, and the junction held 3 bases outside the gene matches. This CDR3 contains 13 residues. Germline CDR1 is KGHDR and CDR2 is SFDVKD. CDR3 bases read: TGTGCCACCAGTCCCCTAGCGGAAGAGACC. This sequence encodes CATSPLAEET. The complete CDR3 reads CATSPLAEETQYF.

A remark on this clone: The CDR3 end lies 3 residues beyond the end of the read and is filled in from the germline J gene. This chain joins TRBV19 and TRBJ1-5; 10 nucleotides line up with TRBD1. In germline, CDR1 is LNHDA, CDR2 SQIVND (reference sequence). The V segment lost 6 bases and the J segment 2 bases; nucleotides outside the gene matches: 10. This CDR3 has 17 residues. Incomplete CDR3 DNA: TGTGCCAGTAGGGGGGGACAGGGGCCACCGGGCAATCAGCCC. It yields the protein CASRGGQGPPGNQP. The full CDR3 reads CASRGGQGPPGNQPQHF. Full variable domain (remainder filled in from reference TRBV19 and TRBJ1-5): DGGITQSPKYLFRKEGQNVTLSCEQNLNHDAMYWYRQDPGQGLRLIYYSQIVNDFQKGDIAEGYSVSREKKESFPLTVTSAQKNPTAFYLCASRGGQGPPGNQPQHFGDGTRLSIL.